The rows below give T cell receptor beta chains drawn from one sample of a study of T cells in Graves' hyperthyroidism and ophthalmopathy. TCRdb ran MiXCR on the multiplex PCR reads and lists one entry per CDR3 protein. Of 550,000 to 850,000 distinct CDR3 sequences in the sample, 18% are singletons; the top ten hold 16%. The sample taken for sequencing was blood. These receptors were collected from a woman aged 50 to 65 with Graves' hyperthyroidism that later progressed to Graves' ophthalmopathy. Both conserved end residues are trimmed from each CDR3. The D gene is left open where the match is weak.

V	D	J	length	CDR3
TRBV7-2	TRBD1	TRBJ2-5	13	ASTPVTGELETQY
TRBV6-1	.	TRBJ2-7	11	ASGGRLSYEQY
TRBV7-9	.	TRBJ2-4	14	ASSLDGQWAKNIQY
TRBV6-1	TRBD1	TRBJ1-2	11	ASSNDREVGYT
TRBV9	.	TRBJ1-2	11	ASSISIGYGYT
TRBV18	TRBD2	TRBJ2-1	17	ASSRLGGGSSSEDNEQF
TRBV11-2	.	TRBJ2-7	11	ASSTWDLSEQY
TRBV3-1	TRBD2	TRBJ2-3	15	ASSQVASGGGTDTQY
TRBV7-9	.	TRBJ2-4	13	ASSLAERSKNIQY
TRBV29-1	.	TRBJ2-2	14	SVEDLQVKGTGELF
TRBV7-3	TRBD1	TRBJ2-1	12	ASSLDRVGNEQF
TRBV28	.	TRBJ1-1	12	ASSPPGRGTEAF
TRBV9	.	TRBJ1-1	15	ASTPDPYRDEDTEAF
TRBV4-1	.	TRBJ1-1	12	ASKPARANTEAF
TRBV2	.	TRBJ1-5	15	ASGRGRESYVDQPQH
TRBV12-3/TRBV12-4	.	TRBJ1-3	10	ASQSRGNTIY
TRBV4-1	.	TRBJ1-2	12	ASSQGRGGEGYT
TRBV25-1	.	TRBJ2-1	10	ASSNRVGEQF
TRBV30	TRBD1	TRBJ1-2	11	AWAWTGGAGYT
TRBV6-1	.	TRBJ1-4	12	ASSEVQKNEKLF
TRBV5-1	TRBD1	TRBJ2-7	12	ASSSGQRSYEQY
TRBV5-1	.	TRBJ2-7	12	ASTWGTASYEQY
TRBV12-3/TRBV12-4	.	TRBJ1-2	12	AIRPTTPPYGYT
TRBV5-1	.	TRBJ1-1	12	ASSLVARNTEAF
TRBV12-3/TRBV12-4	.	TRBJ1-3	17	ASRHETGGVFFTGNTIY
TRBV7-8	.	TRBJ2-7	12	ASSPQEASYEQY
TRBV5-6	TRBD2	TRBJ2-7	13	ASSLRPGGPYEQY
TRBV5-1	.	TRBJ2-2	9	ASSLETELF
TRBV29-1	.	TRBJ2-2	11	SVGVSGAGELF
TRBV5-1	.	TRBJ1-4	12	ASSLDGRAEKLF
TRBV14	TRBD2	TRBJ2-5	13	ASSQGLAGGETQY
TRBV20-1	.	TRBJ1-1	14	SARGGIARPNTEAF
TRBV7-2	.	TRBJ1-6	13	ASSLGPHYNSPLH